This T cell receptor (beta chain) was observed in a study of blood T cell repertoires in COVID-19 (dated by TCRdb to 2020 to 2022). Context from the whole study: The collaborator samples originated in the United States, Italy and Spain and spanned the acute and convalescent phases of COVID-19. The prospective study material was composed of cDNA or gDNA derived from T cells, B-cell-depleted T cells, or PBMCs. Subjects who had been exposed to COVID-19, were actively infected with it, or had recovered from it provided the deeply sampled blood TCRbeta repertoires that made up the dataset. A freely available public database, intended as a resource for researchers studying the immune response to SARS-CoV-2, is where the repertoires were released. The samples were drawn from the first 160 participants of the ongoing ImmuneRACE study and from 950 to 1,500 subjects provided by 6 global collaborators. A de-identified subject ID, COVID-19 status, age in years and sex were almost always included in the sample metadata. Where available, HLA class I and class II types were taken from metadata supplied by the sample provider and were not determined by assay-based typing. What the work shows at the level of the full study, not this receptor alone: Clinical and demographic metadata were provided uncurated, with the amount varying by source and participant.

Trimming removed 5 bases from V and 8 bases from J; the gene matches leave 8 bases unexplained. Spanning cysteine to phenylalanine, the CDR3 consists of 15 amino acids. Only the CDR3 part of the read is kept: 45 bases, read in frame from the first base. Looking up the germline V gene yields CDR1 MNHEY and CDR2 SVGAGI. Participants in the prospective study were enrolled through a virtual design, were aged roughly 18 to 90 years, and lived in approximately 25 United States geographic areas. In the prospective study, cohorts were assigned on the basis of participant-reported clinical history obtained from a screening survey and a study questionnaire. ImmuneRACE Cohort 3 recovered participants were defined by two consecutive negative NP/OP PCR tests, healthcare professional clearance, or symptom resolution. In the prospective study, mobile phlebotomists collected whole blood, serum and a nasopharyngeal or oropharyngeal swab from each participant. Participants in the prospective study had the option to provide additional blood draws and questionnaires over an approximately 2-month period. Before DNA extraction, blood samples from the prospective study were shipped at room temperature or frozen.

TCRbeta CDR3 regions were amplified from genomic DNA by means of the immunoSEQ Assay, a bias-controlled multiplex PCR. The authors' pipeline ran thus. Within the assay, amplification of reference gene primers was used to estimate how many nucleated cells each sample contained. To quantify the absolute abundance of each unique TCRbeta CDR3 rearrangement, sequence reads were collapsed and filtered. Productive Simpson clonality was computed per sample as the square root of Simpson's diversity index over productive rearrangements. Here the immuneACCESS table is served through TCRdb, limited to in-frame sequences with V and J called. Missing clones are a known gap in these copies; in checked studies unresolved V genes cover under half, and the rest lacks a known reason. The V and J calls and clone size are taken from that table; D and trimming were inferred from the DNA. The sample table contains about 250,000 clones; only one count was recorded for around 86% of them. 15% to 19% of the sample lies in the top ten.

Turning to this clone: This clone's antigen is unknown. The record has no base qualities; no much larger clone is one base away.

Recombination connected TRBV6-5 to TRBJ2-3, with 12 bases in between that match TRBD2. This receptor was obtained from a man between 18 and 29 years old who had recovered from COVID-19. Sample: PBMCs or T cells enriched from blood (not recorded which). The bases are TGTGCCAGCAGTCTCTCTAGCGGGAGGGCCGGTACGCAGTATTTT. The translation is CASSLSSGRAGTQYF.